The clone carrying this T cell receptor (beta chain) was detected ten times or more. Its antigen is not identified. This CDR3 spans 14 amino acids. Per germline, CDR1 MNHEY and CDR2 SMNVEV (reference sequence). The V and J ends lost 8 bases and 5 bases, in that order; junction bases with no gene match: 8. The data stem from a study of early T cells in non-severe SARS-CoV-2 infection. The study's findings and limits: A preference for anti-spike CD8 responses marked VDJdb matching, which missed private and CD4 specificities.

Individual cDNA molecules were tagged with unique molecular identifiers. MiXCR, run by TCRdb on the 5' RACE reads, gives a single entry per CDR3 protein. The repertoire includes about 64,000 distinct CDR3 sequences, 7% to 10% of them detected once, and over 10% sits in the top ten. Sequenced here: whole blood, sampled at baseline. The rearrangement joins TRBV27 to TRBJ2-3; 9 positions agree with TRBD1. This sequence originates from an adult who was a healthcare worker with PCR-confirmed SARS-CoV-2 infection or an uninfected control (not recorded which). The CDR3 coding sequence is TGTGCCAGCTCGGACAGGGGCCTATTAGATACGCAGTATTTT. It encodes CASSDRGLLDTQYF.